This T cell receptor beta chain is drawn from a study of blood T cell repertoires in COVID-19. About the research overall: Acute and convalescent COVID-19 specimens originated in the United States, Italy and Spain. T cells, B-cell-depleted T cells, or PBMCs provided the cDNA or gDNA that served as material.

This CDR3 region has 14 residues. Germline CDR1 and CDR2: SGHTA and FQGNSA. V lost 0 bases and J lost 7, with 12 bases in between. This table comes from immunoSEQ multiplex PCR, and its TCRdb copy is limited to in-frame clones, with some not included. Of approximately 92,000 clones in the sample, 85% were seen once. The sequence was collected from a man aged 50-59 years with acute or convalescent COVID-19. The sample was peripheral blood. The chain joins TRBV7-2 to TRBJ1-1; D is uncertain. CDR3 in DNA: TGTGCCAGCAGCTTAGCGCGTATTGATGATGAAGCTTTCTTT. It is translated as CASSLARIDDEAFF.